Sequencing of this TCR beta chain was carried out in a study of T cells in Graves' hyperthyroidism and ophthalmopathy. There are a few counts of this clonotype. V was pared by 3 bases and J by 1 base, with 5 bases of the junction left unmatched. Germline-derived CDR1 and CDR2 are SGHTS and YDEGEE. This CDR3 comprises 16 residues. Authors of the study amplified TCR beta CDR3 regions from RNA transcripts. HTBI primers drove first-round RT-PCR of the TCR CDR3. MiXCR, applied by TCRdb to the multiplex PCR reads, yields one record per CDR3 protein. The table includes 300,000 to 400,000 distinct CDR3 sequences, 13% to 15% detected once.

This chain links TRBV5-8 with TRBJ1-1; TRBD1 agrees at 11 bases. This sequence was found in a woman in her twenties or thirties with Graves' ophthalmopathy. Material: blood. CDR3 protein: CASSSGQGARNTEAFF. CDR3 sequence (DNA): TGTGCCAGCAGCTCAGGACAGGGGGCAAGGAACACTGAAGCTTTCTTT.